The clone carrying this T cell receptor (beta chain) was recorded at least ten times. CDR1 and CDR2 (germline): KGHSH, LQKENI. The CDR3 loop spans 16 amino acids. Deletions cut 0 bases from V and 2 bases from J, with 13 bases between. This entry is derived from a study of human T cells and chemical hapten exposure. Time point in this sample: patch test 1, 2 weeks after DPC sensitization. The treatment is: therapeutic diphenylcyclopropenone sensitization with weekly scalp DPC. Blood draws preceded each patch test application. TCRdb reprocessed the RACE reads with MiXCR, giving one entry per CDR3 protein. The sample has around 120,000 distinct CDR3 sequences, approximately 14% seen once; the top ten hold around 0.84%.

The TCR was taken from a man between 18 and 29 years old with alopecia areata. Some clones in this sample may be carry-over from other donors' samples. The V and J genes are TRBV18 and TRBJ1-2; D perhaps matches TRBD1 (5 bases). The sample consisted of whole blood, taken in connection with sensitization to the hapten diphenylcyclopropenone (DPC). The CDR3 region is CASSPPSQGPNYGYTF. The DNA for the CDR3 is TGTGCCAGCTCACCACCCTCCCAGGGACCCAACTATGGCTACACCTTC. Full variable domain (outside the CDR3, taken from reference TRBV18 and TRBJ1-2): NAGVMQNPRHLVRRRGQEARLRCSPMKGHSHVYWYRQLPEEGLKFMVYLQKENIIDESGMPKERFSAEFPKEGPSILRIQQVVRGDSAAYFCASSPPSQGPNYGYTFGSGTRLTVV.